Described below is a single T cell receptor beta chain sequence and its context. Antigen unknown. Semi-nested PCR with Nested Universal Primer A followed constant-region reverse priming of full-length variable regions. One entry per CDR3 protein, called by TCRdb with MiXCR from the 5' RACE reads. The sample includes 50,000 to 65,000 distinct CDR3 sequences, roughly 20% of them seen just once. The sorted Tregs were CD4+CD25+CD127-/low cells. With 4 bases removed from V and 3 bases from J, the gap between germline ends came to 5 bases. The CDR3 is 12 residues long. Germline CDR1 is SGHRS and CDR2 is YFSETQ. Study-level points and caveats: Tumor Tregs overlapped most with tumor, then blood, naive CD4+ cells. The larger-cohort validation was restricted to a single TCR beta V-J rearrangement rather than whole repertoires. The TCR gene usage of tumor memory CD4+ T cells clustered together with blood and lymph node memory CD4+ cells and with lymph node naive CD4+ cells.

The receptor was isolated from a female donor with breast cancer. The chain carries TRBV5-1 and TRBJ2-1, with D perhaps matching TRBD2 (5 bases). Sample: tumor-infiltrating Tregs sorted from the breast tumor. The CDR3 loop reads CASSRDYNEQFF. In DNA form, the CDR3 reads TGCGCCAGCAGCCGGGACTACAATGAGCAGTTCTTC.